There are a few counts of the clone carrying this T cell receptor beta chain. How the authors handled the data: Counts of nucleated cells, estimated from reference gene primer amplification, were obtained. Some clones are missing from TCRdb's copy, which holds only in-frame ones; the method was immunoSEQ multiplex PCR. From that table come the V and J calls and clone size; the DNA was used to work out D and trimming. The data show around 210,000 clones, with 80% to 90% seen just once and 1.5% held by the top ten. This entry comes from a study of blood T cell repertoires in COVID-19. About the research overall: COVID-19 samples collected from the United States, Italy and Spain covered acute and convalescent phases. T cells, B-cell-depleted T cells, or PBMCs provided the cDNA or gDNA that served as material.

Deletions cut 3 bases from V and 3 bases from J, with 12 bases between. The germline gives CDR1 MNHNS, CDR2 SASEGT. The CDR3 runs to 15 residues. The chain combines TRBV6-1 with TRBJ2-4; no clear D. This TCR was sampled from a man aged 18 to 30 with active or convalescent COVID-19. Sequenced sample: peripheral blood. The CDR3 protein is CASSDGRPVKNIQYF. The CDR3 bases are TGTGCCAGCAGTGATGGCAGGCCTGTCAAAAACATTCAGTACTTC.